One TCR beta chain is described in this entry. The antigen remains undetermined. Trimming took off 5 bases at V and 8 bases at J, with 13 bases between the two ends. The CDR3 covers 13 residues. In germline, CDR1 is SGHTA, CDR2 FQGNSA. In TCRdb, the 5' RACE reads were re-called with MiXCR into one record per CDR3 protein. The sample shows 500,000 to 650,000 distinct CDR3 sequences, roughly 13% of them seen only once. This entry belongs to a study of T cells after yellow fever vaccination. Study-level information: The authors prepared low-cell-number fractions using SMART-Seq v4 Ultra Low Input. Study results and caveats: At 96% for CD4 and about 88% for CD8, most primary-vaccination clones showed up again after the booster. There was a small share of clonotypes that showed up in both the CD4 and CD8 compartments.

The specimen comprised PBMCs, sampled on the day of the yellow fever booster vaccination. The chain recombines TRBV7-2 with TRBJ2-1; a possible D gene is TRBD2 (5 bases). This TCR was sampled from a man aged 25 to 45 who received the YFV17D yellow fever vaccine. Here the CDR3 reads CASSISREDEQFF. The CDR3 DNA reads TGTGCCAGCAGCATTAGCCGGGAAGATGAGCAGTTCTTC.